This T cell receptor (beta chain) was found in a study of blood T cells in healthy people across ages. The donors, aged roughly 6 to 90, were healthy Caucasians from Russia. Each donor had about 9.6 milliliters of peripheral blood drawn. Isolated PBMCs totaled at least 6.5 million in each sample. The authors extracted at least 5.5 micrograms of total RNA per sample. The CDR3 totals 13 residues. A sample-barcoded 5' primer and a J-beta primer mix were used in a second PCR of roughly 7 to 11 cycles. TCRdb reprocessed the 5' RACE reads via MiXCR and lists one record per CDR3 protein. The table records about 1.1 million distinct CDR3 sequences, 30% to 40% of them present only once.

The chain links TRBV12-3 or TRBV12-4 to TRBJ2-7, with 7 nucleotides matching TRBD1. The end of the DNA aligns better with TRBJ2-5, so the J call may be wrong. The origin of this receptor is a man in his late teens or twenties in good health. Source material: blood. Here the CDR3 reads CASSDTGAETQYF. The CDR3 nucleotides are TGTGCCAGCAGTGACACAGGGGCAGAGACCCAGTACTTC.